This TCR beta chain appears in the sequencing data of a study of blood T cell repertoires in COVID-19. Study details: Samples representing acute and convalescent COVID-19 were sourced from the United States, Italy and Spain. T cells, B-cell-depleted T cells, or PBMCs provided the cDNA or gDNA that served as material.

V was cut by 0 bases and J by 1 base, with 9 bases left in between. The CDR3 length is 15 residues. Germline V lookup: CDR1 LGHNA, CDR2 YSLEER. Authors' data handling: Amplified reference gene primers provided the basis for estimating nucleated cell counts. The table came from immunoSEQ multiplex PCR; TCRdb's copy has only in-frame clones and leaves some out. V, J and clone size are taken as reported in that table, and D and trimming were inferred from the DNA itself. The sample yields approximately 220,000 clones, 82% seen once. Sequenced material: peripheral blood. The rearrangement links TRBV4-3 to TRBJ1-1; no clear D gene. The receptor comes from a woman in her seventies with acute or convalescent COVID-19. The CDR3 loop reads CASSQDSQPNTEAFF. The CDR3 bases are TGCGCCAGCAGCCAAGATTCACAGCCGAACACTGAAGCTTTCTTT.